This entry lists 25 T cell receptor beta chains sequenced from one sample in a study of molecular identifiers for immune sequencing clone quantification. A single record per CDR3 protein comes from TCRdb applying MiXCR to the PCR reads. The sample lists around 470,000 distinct CDR3 sequences; roughly 26% were seen once. Source material: naive CD8+ T cells from blood, with Jurkat cell RNA spiked in. The subset is: FACS-sorted CD8+CD4-CCR7+CD45RA+ naive T cells. The receptor source for this set is a human donor in good health. Some libraries in this study had Jurkat cell RNA spiked in.

V and J are TRBV28 and TRBJ2-2, with TRBD1 identical over 9 bases. J gave up 3 bases and V 7 bases, and 3 bases lay outside the gene matches. CDR1 is MDHEN and CDR2 is SYDVKM in the germline V gene. The CDR3 sequence is 14 residues long. This chain's CDR3 is CASTRTGDTGELFF. Written as DNA, the CDR3 is TGTGCCAGCACCCGGACAGGGGACACCGGGGAGCTGTTTTTT.

The V call is TRBV27, the J call TRBJ2-7; no clear D. Germline V gene data show CDR1 as MNHEY and CDR2 as SMNVEV (reference sequence). The CDR3 has 15 residues. V lost 5 bases and J 0 bases, leaving 14 bases between the germline ends. The CDR3 region has the DNA TGTGCCAGCAGTCCTGACCTTAGACGCTCCTACGAGCAGTACTTC. This gives the protein CASSPDLRRSYEQYF.

Details on this clonotype: This may be a read error: a much more frequent sequence differs by one nucleotide. The chain is built from TRBV29-1 and TRBJ2-7, with D perhaps TRBD1 (6 bases). Germline V CDR1 and CDR2: SQVTM, ANQGSEA. The CDR3 extends over 12 amino acids. Here the CDR3 reads CSVDLGAYVQYF. CDR3 bases: TGCAGCGTTGACCTGGGGGCTTACGTGCAGTACTTC.

This clonotype has at least ten counts. This chain connects TRBV12-3 or TRBV12-4 to TRBJ1-5; 10 bases map to TRBD1. With V trimmed by 6 bases and J by 3 bases, 8 bases remained unmatched. CDR3 length: 16 amino acids. The CDR3 reads CASRPLTGGDNQPQHF. The CDR3 nucleotides are TGTGCCAGCAGACCCCTGACAGGGGGCGACAATCAGCCCCAGCATTTT.

As for this clonotype: A much larger clonotype is one base distant, so this may be a read error. CDR3 amino acids: CASSTGKLAPPDTQYF. For the CDR3, the DNA is TGTGCCAGCAGCACCGGAAAGCTAGCACCGCCAGATACGCAGTATTTT. The chain carries TRBV14 and TRBJ2-3; the D gene is possibly TRBD2 (5 bases). The V gene's germline CDR1 is SGHDN and CDR2 FVKESK. The V end was cut by 5 bases, the J end by 4 bases, with 19 bases between. The CDR3 runs to 16 residues.

The chain links TRBV2 to TRBJ2-7; 7 positions agree with TRBD2. V gave up 2 bases and J gave up 3 bases; unmatched junction bases: 10. Looked up from germline, CDR1 is SNHLY and CDR2 is FYNNEI. The CDR3 has 16 amino acids. The CDR3 is CASSELAETSDYEQYF. For the CDR3, the DNA is TGTGCCAGCAGTGAACTAGCGGAAACGAGCGACTACGAGCAGTACTTC.

The chain carries TRBV30 and TRBJ2-5, with 8 bases that match TRBD2. From germline, CDR1 is GTSNPN and CDR2 SVGIG (reference sequence). CDR3 length: 13 residues. V trimming: 2 bases; J trimming: 4 bases; junction bases outside the gene matches: 3. The CDR3 sequence is CAWSFAGGETQYF. CDR3 DNA: TGTGCCTGGAGTTTTGCGGGGGGAGAGACCCAGTACTTC.

At least ten counts were recorded for this clonotype. This chain connects TRBV28 to TRBJ1-1; the D is unclear. The V gene's germline CDR1 is MDHEN and CDR2 SYDVKM. Trimming removed 6 bases at V and 4 bases at J, with 6 bases between. The CDR3 runs to 11 residues. The CDR3 protein is CASRTGTEAFF. In nucleotides, the CDR3 is TGTGCCAGCAGGACGGGCACTGAAGCTTTCTTT.

To note about this clonotype: This may be a read error: a much more frequent sequence differs by one nucleotide. V usage is TRBV4-1 and J usage is TRBJ2-2; TRBD2 matches at 11 bases. After removal of 6 bases from V and 3 bases from J, the junction contained 6 bases not matched to a gene. Per germline, CDR1 MGHRA and CDR2 YSYEKL. This CDR3 comprises 16 residues. The CDR3 region has the DNA TGCGCCAGCAGTCCCCTAGCGGGGGGTGACACCGGGGAGCTGTTTTTT. The encoded protein is CASSPLAGGDTGELFF.

This chain uses TRBV9 with TRBJ2-3; the match to TRBD2 covers 8 bases. This CDR3 is built from 14 residues. The germline V gene encodes CDR1 SGDLS and CDR2 YYNGEE. Trimming took 3 bases from V and 4 from J; bases not matched to a gene: 4. DNA for the CDR3: TGTGCCAGCAGCGCTAGCGGGTCGGCAGATACGCAGTATTTT. Its protein is CASSASGSADTQYF.

This clonotype was observed a handful of times. The chain has TRBV7-2 and TRBJ2-1; a weak D match, TRBD1 (6 bases). The germline V gene encodes CDR1 SGHTA and CDR2 FQGNSA. The CDR3 runs 12 residues. V lost 3 bases, J lost 6 bases, and 6 bases lay in between. The CDR3 region has the DNA TGTGCCAGCAGCTTCAGGGGCAATGAGCAGTTCTTC. Translated, it gives CASSFRGNEQFF.

As regards this clonotype: One end of the junction fails to match germline, which may point to a read error. The rearrangement links TRBV28 to TRBJ2-1, with TRBD1 matching over 7 bases. The CDR3 contains 16 residues. The germline CDR1 and CDR2 sequences are MDHEN and SYDVKM. For the CDR3, the DNA is TGTGCCAGCGTGGCGGCAGGGGGAAGCTCCTACAATGAGCAGCTCTTC. This encodes CASVAAGGSSYNEQLF.

This chain joins TRBV12-3 or TRBV12-4 and TRBJ2-5, with 8 positions matching TRBD2. The CDR3 is 16 residues long. The V gene end was trimmed by 5 bases and the J gene end by 5 bases; junction bases not matched to a gene: 13. The CDR3 DNA reads TGTGCCAGCAGTCCACTAGCGGTGCGGTTCGCTGAGACCCAGTACTTC. Amino acids: CASSPLAVRFAETQYF.

V usage is TRBV13 and J usage is TRBJ2-5; no firm D call. This CDR3 region has 15 residues. V was trimmed by 2 bases and J by 0 bases, leaving 10 bases between them. Per germline, CDR1 PRHDT and CDR2 FYEKMQ (reference sequence). The CDR3 reads CASSLTVRYQETQYF. Written as DNA, the CDR3 is TGTGCCAGCAGCTTAACGGTCCGGTACCAAGAGACCCAGTACTTC.

This clonotype was detected ten times or more. The chain recombines TRBV30 with TRBJ2-7, with a possible D match to TRBD2 (5 bases). Trimming cost V 2 bases and J 7 bases, with 9 bases left between them. This CDR3 comprises 11 residues. Germline values: CDR1 GTSNPN, CDR2 SVGIG (reference sequence). The CDR3 region is CAWSLVAEQYF. The CDR3, as DNA: TGTGCCTGGAGTCTCGTAGCGGAGCAGTACTTC.

With respect to this clonotype: Sequence at one end of the junction differs from germline and may be a read error. V and J are TRBV19 and TRBJ2-3; D may be TRBD1 (6 bases). Per the germline V gene, CDR1 is LNHDA and CDR2 is SQIVND (reference sequence). CDR3 size: 16 residues. The CDR3 reads CARSLDIGQSTDTQYF. CDR3 sequence (DNA): TGTGCCCGTAGTCTGGACATCGGACAGAGCACAGATACGCAGTATTTT. Combining the CDR3 with reference TRBV19 and TRBJ2-3 gives the whole variable domain DGGITQSPKYLFRKEGQNVTLSCEQNLNHDAMYWYRQDPGQGLRLIYYSQIVNDFQKGDIAEGYSVSREKKESFPLTVTSAQKNPTAFYLCARSLDIGQSTDTQYFGPGTRLTVL.

CDR3 sequence reads: CASSQDLTTSGNEQFF. The CDR3 DNA follows: TGCGCCAGCAGCCAAGATCTCACGACTAGCGGCAATGAGCAGTTCTTC. The V and J genes are TRBV4-3 and TRBJ2-1; 9 bases are a match to TRBD2. The CDR3 spans 16 residues. V trimming: 0 bases; J trimming: 6 bases; junction bases outside the gene matches: 6. Per germline, CDR1 LGHNA and CDR2 YSLEER.

The rearrangement uses TRBV6-2 or TRBV6-3 and TRBJ1-5; weak D call: TRBD1 (6 bases). The CDR3 sequence is 15 residues long. V shed 9 bases and J shed 2 bases, with 17 bases lying between them. Germline V gene data show CDR1 as MNHEY and CDR2 as SVGEGT. Written as DNA, the CDR3 is TGTGCCAGTCTGGGGGGCGTTGGTGGCAATCAGCCCCAGCATTTT. Its protein product is CASLGGVGGNQPQHF.

Turning to this clonotype: The final CDR3 position lacks the conserved phenylalanine or tryptophan, pointing to a likely read error. It is unclear where the CDR3 begins or ends on the DNA, so no DNA is shown, and the CDR3 is as TCRdb lists it. J is TRBJ2-1 and V is TRBV24-1; TRBD1, as called in the table, went unchecked against the DNA. The CDR3 has 16 residues if both end residues are counted. From germline, CDR1 is KGHDR and CDR2 SFDVKD. CDR3 sequence reads: CATSDGTGKGNDEQLS.

This clonotype was detected many times. The chain recombines TRBV20-1 with TRBJ2-3; D is undetermined. The length of the CDR3 is 14 residues. V dropped 0 bases and J dropped 5 bases, with 12 bases sitting between them. The germline V gene encodes CDR1 DFQATT and CDR2 SNEGSKA (reference sequence). The CDR3 nucleotides read TGCAGTGCTAGAGATGTCTCAGAGGTAGATACGCAGTATTTT. It translates to CSARDVSEVDTQYF.

This clonotype appeared a few times. The rearrangement links TRBV6-2 or TRBV6-3 to TRBJ2-5; 8 nucleotides match TRBD1. This CDR3 contains 14 residues. CDR1 is MNHEY, CDR2 SVGEGT, per germline. V shed 6 bases and J 5 bases; nucleotides not matched to a gene: 8. CDR3 amino acids: CASRTIRQGETQYF. Here the CDR3 DNA reads TGTGCCAGCAGGACTATAAGACAGGGGGAGACCCAGTACTTC.

The sample holds many counts of this clonotype. This chain joins TRBV28 and TRBJ1-6; D is unclear. The CDR3 is 17 amino acids. The V gene's germline CDR1 is MDHEN and CDR2 SYDVKM. The V and J ends lost 2 bases and 4 bases respectively, with 15 bases between them. This chain's CDR3 is CASSLGRTGFYNSPLHF. DNA for the CDR3: TGTGCCAGCAGTTTAGGGAGAACGGGATTTTATAATTCACCCCTCCACTTT.

A few counts support this clonotype. The chain is built from TRBV4-3 and TRBJ1-4; tentative D call: TRBD1 (6 bases). Trimming took off 0 bases at V and 8 bases at J, with 22 bases between the two ends. This CDR3 is 18 amino acids long. Germline values: CDR1 LGHNA, CDR2 YSLEER. DNA for the CDR3: TGCGCCAGCAGCCAAGATCTGGGACAACTTAAGGGGGAGGAAAAACTGTTTTTT. Protein: CASSQDLGQLKGEEKLFF.

V is TRBV27 and J is TRBJ2-7; D may be TRBD2 (5 bases). The CDR3 loop spans 13 amino acids. Germline assignment: CDR1 MNHEY and CDR2 SMNVEV (reference sequence). Trimming removed 5 bases from V and 2 bases from J, with 10 bases in between. The CDR3 region is CASSPLTTYEQYF. As DNA, the CDR3 is TGTGCCAGCAGTCCACTGACTACCTACGAGCAGTACTTC.

In this sample, this clonotype turned up a few times. This rearrangement joins TRBV7-9 to TRBJ2-1, with D uncertain. Germline loops: CDR1 SEHNR, CDR2 FQNEAQ (reference sequence). Deletions cut 8 bases from V and 2 bases from J, with 10 bases between. CDR3 length: 13 amino acids. The CDR3 here is CASQNPPYNEQFF. The CDR3 nucleotides read TGTGCCAGCCAGAACCCACCCTACAATGAGCAGTTCTTC.